The clone carrying this T cell receptor (beta chain) appeared a few times. Antigen unknown. The data are from a study of cytomegalovirus exposure and HLA in healthy donors. Study-level results: Most likely, a cluster of highly shared sequence variants arose as a sequencing artifact. Earlier analysis found most TCR beta V segments productive about 90% or about 30% of the time.

In the PCR, 60 Vbeta and 13 Jbeta primers were used. Only in-frame clones appear in the TCRdb table, and some are missing; sequencing was by immunoSEQ multiplex PCR. Counted here are some 150,000 clones, roughly 64% occurring once; the ten biggest clones make up 3%. The TCR originated in a woman in her 30s in good health and CMV-seropositive. Sequenced sample: PBMCs.

CDR3 residues: CATSRGGDRATEQFF. DNA of the CDR3: TGTGCCACCAGCAGAGGAGGAGACAGGGCGACTGAGCAGTTCTTC. The V and J genes are TRBV15 and TRBJ2-1, with 7 bases lining up with TRBD1. The trim removed 1 base at V and 9 bases at J, leaving 9 bases unmatched. The CDR3 runs to 15 residues. CDR1 is LNHNV, CDR2 YYDKDF, per germline (reference sequence).